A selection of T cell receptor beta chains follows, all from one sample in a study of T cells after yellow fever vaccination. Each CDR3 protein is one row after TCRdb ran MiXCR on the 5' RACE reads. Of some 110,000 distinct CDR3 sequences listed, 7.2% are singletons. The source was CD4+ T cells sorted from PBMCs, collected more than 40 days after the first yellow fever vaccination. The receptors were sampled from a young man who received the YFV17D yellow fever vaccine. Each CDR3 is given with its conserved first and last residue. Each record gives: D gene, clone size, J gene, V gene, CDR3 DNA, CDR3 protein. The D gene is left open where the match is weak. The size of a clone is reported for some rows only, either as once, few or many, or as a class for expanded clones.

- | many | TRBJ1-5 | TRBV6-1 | TGTGCCAGCAAACCTCCGGGGCTAGAGAGCAATCAGCCCCAGCATTTT | CASKPPGLESNQPQHF
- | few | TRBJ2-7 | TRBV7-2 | TGTGCCAGCAGCCCAAGGGGGGCCACGCAGCCGTACTTC | CASSPRGATQPYF
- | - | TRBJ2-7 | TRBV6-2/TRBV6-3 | TGTGCCAGCAGTGTCGAATCTTCACGACAGTACTTC | CASSVESSRQYF
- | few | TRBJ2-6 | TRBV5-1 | TGCGCCAGCAGCTTGGCCTTGGGGCTCTCTGGGGCCAACGTCCTGACTTTC | CASSLALGLSGANVLTF
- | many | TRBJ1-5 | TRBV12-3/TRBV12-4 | TGTGCCAGCAGTTTAGTCCATCAGCCCCAGCATTTT | CASSLVHQPQHF
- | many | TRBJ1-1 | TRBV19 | TGTGCCAGCTCGGGGCCGAACACTGAAGCTTTCTTT | CASSGPNTEAFF
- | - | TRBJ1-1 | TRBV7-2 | TGTGCCAGCAGCTTATTTGGGGGGGACTCTGAAGCTTTCTTT | CASSLFGGDSEAFF
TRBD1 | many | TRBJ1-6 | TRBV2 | TGTGCCAGCAGTGACAAACAGGGGGAAAATTCACCCCTCCACTTT | CASSDKQGENSPLHF
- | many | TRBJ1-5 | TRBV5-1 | TGCGCCAGCAGCTTGTACGGTTATAGCAATCAGCCCCAGCATTTT | CASSLYGYSNQPQHF
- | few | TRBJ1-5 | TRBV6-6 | TGTGCCAGCAGTTACTCGAGAGATCAGCCCCAGCATTTT | CASSYSRDQPQHF
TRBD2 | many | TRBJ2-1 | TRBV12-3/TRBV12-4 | TGTGCCAGCAGGGCCCAAGATACAGCGGGAGACAATGAGCAGTTCTTC | CASRAQDTAGDNEQFF
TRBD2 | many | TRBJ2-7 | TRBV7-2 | TGTGCCAGCAGCTCCTTAGCGGGGGGCTGGGACTACGAGCAGTACTTC | CASSSLAGGWDYEQYF
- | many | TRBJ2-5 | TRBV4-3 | TGCGCCAGCAGCCAAGAAGGGCCTTGGACAACTCAAGAGACCCAGTACTTC | CASSQEGPWTTQETQYF
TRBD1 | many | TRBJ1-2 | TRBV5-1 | TGCGCCAGCAGCTCAACTCCGGGACAGGGGCCTTCGGGCTACACCTTC | CASSSTPGQGPSGYTF
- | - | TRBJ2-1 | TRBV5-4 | TGTGCCAGCACAGAGACCCATAGCTCCTACAATGAGCAGTTCTTC | CASTETHSSYNEQFF
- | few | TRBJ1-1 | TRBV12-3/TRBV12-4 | TGTGCCAGCAGTTCATCGACCCGAGGGACCACTGAAGCTTTCTTT | CASSSSTRGTTEAFF
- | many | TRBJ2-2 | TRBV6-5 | TGTGCCAGCAGTTACTCGGGGAGGACCGGGGAGCTGTTTTTT | CASSYSGRTGELFF
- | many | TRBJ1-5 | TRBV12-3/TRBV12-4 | TGTGCCAGCAGGGCAGGGTTTCAGCCCCAGCATTTT | CASRAGFQPQHF
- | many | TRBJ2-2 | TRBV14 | TGTGCCAGCAGCCCGCGAGGATTAGACAGAGTCAACACCGGGGAGCTGTTTTTT | CASSPRGLDRVNTGELFF
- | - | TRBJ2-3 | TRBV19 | TGTGCCAGTGGGGGCCCCCCGGGAGTCTTGTTCACAGATACGCAGTATTTT | CASGGPPGVLFTDTQYF
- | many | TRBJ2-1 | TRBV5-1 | TGCGCCAGCAGCCCCCCAGTGGGACCCTACAATGAGCAGTTCTTC | CASSPPVGPYNEQFF
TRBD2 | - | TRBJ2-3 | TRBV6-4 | TGTGCCAGCACTCCCCAGAACGGACTAGCGGGGGCGAACACAGATACGCAGTATTTT | CASTPQNGLAGANTDTQYF
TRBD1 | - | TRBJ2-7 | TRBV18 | TGTGCCAGCTCACCTAGAGTACTGGGACAGGGCGGCGAGCAGTACTTC | CASSPRVLGQGGEQYF
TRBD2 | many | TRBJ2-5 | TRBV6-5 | TGTGCCAGCAGTTACAGCGGGGGGGCGGAGACCCAGTACTTC | CASSYSGGAETQYF
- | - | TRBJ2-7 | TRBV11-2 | TGTGCCAGCAGCCCAAGGGTCGGGGGATTGGAGCAGTACTTC | CASSPRVGGLEQYF
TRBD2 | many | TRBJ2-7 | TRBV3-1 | TGTGCCAGCAGCCAAGAAATTCGAGCGGGGGTTTCCTACGAGCAGTACTTC | CASSQEIRAGVSYEQYF
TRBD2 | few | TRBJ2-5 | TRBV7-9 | TGTGCCAGCAGCTTAGCTTCTAGCGGGGAAGAGACCCAGTACTTC | CASSLASSGEETQYF
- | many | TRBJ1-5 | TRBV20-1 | TGCAGTGCTAGACCCCGGGGCCTTAGCAATCAGCCCCAGCATTTT | CSARPRGLSNQPQHF
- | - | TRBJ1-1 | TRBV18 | TGTGCCAGCTCAACCTTTAAAACTGAAGCTTTCTTT | CASSTFKTEAFF
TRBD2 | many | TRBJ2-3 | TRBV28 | TGTGCCAGCAGTTCACCGGGACTAGCGGGGGCAGATACGCAGTATTTT | CASSSPGLAGADTQYF
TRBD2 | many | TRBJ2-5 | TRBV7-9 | TGTGCCAGCAGCCCCGGAGGTGGGGGGGAAGAGACCCAGTACTTC | CASSPGGGGEETQYF
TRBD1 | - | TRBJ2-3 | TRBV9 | TGTGCCAGCAGCGTTACAGGGGGCGGTGATACGCAGTATTTT | CASSVTGGGDTQYF
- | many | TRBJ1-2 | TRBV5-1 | TGCGCCACGCATGGCTACACCTTC | CATHGYTF
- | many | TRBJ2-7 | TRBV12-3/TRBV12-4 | TGTGCCAGCAGTAAGGGACTCCTAGACTACGAGCAGTACTTC | CASSKGLLDYEQYF
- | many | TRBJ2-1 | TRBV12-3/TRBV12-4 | TGTGCCAGCAGTTTCAGGGGTGAGCAGTTCTTC | CASSFRGEQFF
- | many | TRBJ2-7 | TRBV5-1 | TGCGCCAGCCGAGCCCGGGACGACCTTTCCTACGAGCAGTACTTC | CASRARDDLSYEQYF
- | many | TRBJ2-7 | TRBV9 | TGTGCCAGCAGCGCTCAGACCGTCTCCGAGCAGTACTTC | CASSAQTVSEQYF
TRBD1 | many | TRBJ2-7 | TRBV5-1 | TGCGCCAGCAGCTCTCCGGGACAGGTATACGAGCAGTACTTC | CASSSPGQVYEQYF
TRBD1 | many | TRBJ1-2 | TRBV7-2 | TGTGCCAGCAGCCTACAACCGGGACAGGGGGGAGGCTACACCTTC | CASSLQPGQGGGYTF
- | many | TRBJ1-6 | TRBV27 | TGTGCCAGCAGCGGAAGGATCGGATATAATTCACCCCTCCACTTT | CASSGRIGYNSPLHF
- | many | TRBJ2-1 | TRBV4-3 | TGCGCCAGCAGCCCGATAGGGGGGAGCCACAATGAGCAGTTCTTC | CASSPIGGSHNEQFF
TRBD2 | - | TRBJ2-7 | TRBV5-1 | TGCGCCAGCAGCGCGGAACCAGCGGGGGCCGTGGGCGAGCAGTACTTC | CASSAEPAGAVGEQYF
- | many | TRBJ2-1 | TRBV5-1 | TGCGCCAGCAGCTTGGCGGCAGGCGGAAACTACAATGAGCAGTTCTTC | CASSLAAGGNYNEQFF
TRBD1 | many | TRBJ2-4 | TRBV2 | TGTGCCAGCAGTCTTACAGGGGTGGGCCTAGCCAAAAACATTCAGTACTTC | CASSLTGVGLAKNIQYF
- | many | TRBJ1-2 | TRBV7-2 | TGTGCCAGCAGCTTGTACAGGGATGGCTACACCTTC | CASSLYRDGYTF
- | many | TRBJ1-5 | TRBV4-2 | TGTGCCAGCAGCCAAGATCCAACAGGTGATCAGCCCCAGCATTTT | CASSQDPTGDQPQHF
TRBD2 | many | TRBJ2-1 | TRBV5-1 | TGCGCCAGCGAACCTCCCGGCGGGGGGAGAAACAATGAGCAGTTCTTC | CASEPPGGGRNNEQFF
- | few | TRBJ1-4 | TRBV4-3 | TGCGCCAGCAGACCAGGCGGGGGGCCCCTGAAAAAACTGTTTTTT | CASRPGGGPLKKLFF
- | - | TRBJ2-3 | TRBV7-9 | TGTGCCAGCAGCCTATTCGAAAGCACAGATACGCAGTATTTT | CASSLFESTDTQYF
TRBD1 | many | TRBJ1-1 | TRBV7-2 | TGTGCCAGCAGCTTAGTTACAGGGGGTTGGACTGAAGCTTTCTTT | CASSLVTGGWTEAFF
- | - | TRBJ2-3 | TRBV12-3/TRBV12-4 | TGTACCAGCAGTTTGTGGGATCACACAGATACGCAGTATTTT | CTSSLWDHTDTQYF
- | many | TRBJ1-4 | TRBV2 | TGTGCCAGCCTGGGCTTTGAAAAACTGTTTTTT | CASLGFEKLFF
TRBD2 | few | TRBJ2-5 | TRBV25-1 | TGTGCCAGCAGCCCCCTAGCGGGGACCCAAGAGACCCAGTACTTC | CASSPLAGTQETQYF
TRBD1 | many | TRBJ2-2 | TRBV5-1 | TGCGCCAGCAGCTACGGGACAGGTTCGATTGGGGAGCTGTTTTTT | CASSYGTGSIGELFF
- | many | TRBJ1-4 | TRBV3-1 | TGTGCCAGCAGCCAAGGGGGAGGACTGTTTTTT | CASSQGGGLFF
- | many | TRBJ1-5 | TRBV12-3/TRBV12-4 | TGTGCCAGCAGTGCCCGGGTCCAGCCCCAGCATTTT | CASSARVQPQHF
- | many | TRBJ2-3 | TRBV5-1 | TGCGCCAGCAGCTTGCGACAAGTCACAGATACGCAGTATTTT | CASSLRQVTDTQYF
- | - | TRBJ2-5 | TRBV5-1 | TGCGCCAGCAGTTCCGCAGGGCAAGAGACCCAGTACTTC | CASSSAGQETQYF
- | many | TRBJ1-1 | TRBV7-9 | TGTGCCAGCAGAAATTCCTACGGGGAGACTGAAGCTTTCTTT | CASRNSYGETEAFF
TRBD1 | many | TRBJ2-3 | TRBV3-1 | TGTGCCAGCAGCCAAGATCAACAGGGGGCGTCAGATACGCAGTATTTT | CASSQDQQGASDTQYF